This T cell receptor (beta chain) was captured by sequencing in a study of regulatory T cells in long-lasting Graves disease. The study's findings and limits: Between persistent patients, 2,500 to 3,500 public clonotypes were shared, exceeding the 966 shared between new patients. Results may be inaccurate due to the small sample size. The analysis examined peripheral blood only and excluded thyroid tissue.

The CDR3 runs to 13 residues. Trimming cost V 3 bases and J 0 bases, with 8 bases left between them. Looked up from germline, CDR1 is SQVTM and CDR2 is ANQGSEA. The time point was: persistent/refractory GD, antithyroid drugs over 5 years with positive TRAb. Extracted RNA from PBMCs served as the source of the TCR library. Arm-PCR with iRepertoire HTBI primers amplified the CDR3 regions for these TCR beta libraries. Per the original data handling: The study identified more than 55 TRBV and 13 to 15 TRBJ segments across samples. TCRdb passed the multiplex PCR reads through MiXCR, listing each CDR3 protein once. The authors' filters were not applied to this entry. The sample holds 600,000 to 850,000 distinct CDR3 sequences, approximately 31% seen once. To note about this clonotype: Its antigen is still unknown.

The material sequenced was peripheral blood mononuclear cells (PBMCs), taken when the disease was refractory, from a patient treated with antithyroid drugs. The chain links TRBV29-1 to TRBJ1-1; D call uncertain. This TCR was recovered from a female donor with Graves disease. CDR3 residues: CSVDRGVNTEAFF. In DNA, the CDR3 is TGCAGCGTTGATCGCGGGGTGAACACTGAAGCTTTCTTT.